The clone carrying this T cell receptor (beta chain) was counted a few times. Its antigen is as yet unknown. These data are taken from a study of T cells after yellow fever vaccination. Study overall: When fractions had low cell numbers, they were prepared with SMART-Seq v4 Ultra Low Input.

The study's findings and limits: Most clones from primary vaccination resurfaced after the booster (96% CD4, 75% to 90% CD8).

The CDR3 length is 15 residues. The germline CDR1 and CDR2 sequences are SGHTA and FQGNSA. Deletions cut 2 bases from V and 2 bases from J, with 13 bases between. TCRdb re-derived calls from the 5' RACE reads in MiXCR, one entry per CDR3 protein. The table records hundreds of thousands of distinct CDR3 sequences, 13% of them present only once. This material consisted of PBMCs, taken on the day of the yellow fever booster vaccination. The sequence was obtained from a man aged 25 to 40 who received the YFV17D yellow fever vaccine. V gene TRBV7-2 combines with J gene TRBJ2-7; D gene unclear. For the CDR3, the DNA is TGTGCCAGCAGCTTAAGTGTCGTGGCAACCTACGAGCAGTACTTC. Translating it yields CASSLSVVATYEQYF.